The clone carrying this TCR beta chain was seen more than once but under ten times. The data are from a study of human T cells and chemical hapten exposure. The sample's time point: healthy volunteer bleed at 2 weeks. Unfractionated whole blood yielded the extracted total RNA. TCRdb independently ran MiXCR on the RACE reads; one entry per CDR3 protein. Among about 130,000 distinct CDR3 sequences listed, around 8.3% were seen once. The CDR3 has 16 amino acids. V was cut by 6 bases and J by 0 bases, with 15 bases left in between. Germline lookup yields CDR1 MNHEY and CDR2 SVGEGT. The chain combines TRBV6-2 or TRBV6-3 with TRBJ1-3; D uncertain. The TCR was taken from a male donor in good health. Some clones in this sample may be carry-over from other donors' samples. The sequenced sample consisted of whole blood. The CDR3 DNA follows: TGTGCCAGCAGCCTCGCTGCAGTGCCCTCTGGAAACACCATATATTTT. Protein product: CASSLAAVPSGNTIYF.